These 9 T cell receptor beta chains came from one sample sequenced in a study of PD-1 blockade in classical Hodgkin lymphoma. Each and every patient relapsed after autologous stem cell transplantation, and patients got differing brentuximab vedotin exposure. Produced via immunoSEQ multiplex PCR; TCRdb's table is partial and in-frame only. The sample contains some 100,000 clones, 80% to 90% of which appear only once. Sequences were derived from peripheral blood mononuclear cells (PBMCs), sampled before the second cycle of nivolumab. These receptors originate from a human donor with classical Hodgkin lymphoma.

This chain links TRBV28 with TRBJ1-1; weak D call: TRBD1 (5 bases). The germline V and J ends were trimmed by 9 bases and 6 bases, with 20 bases remaining between them. The CDR3 is 14 amino acids. The germline CDR1 and CDR2 sequences are MDHEN and SYDVKM. CDR3 residues: CASRPTAKIPEAFF. The CDR3 nucleotides are TGTGCCAGTAGACCGACAGCAAAAATCCCTGAAGCTTTCTTT. The variable domain in full, completed from reference TRBV28 and TRBJ1-1, reads DVKVTQSSRYLVKRTGEKVFLECVQDMDHENMFWYRQDPGLGLRLIYFSYDVKMKEKGDIPEGYSVSREKKERFSLILESASTNQTSMYLCASRPTAKIPEAFFGQGTRLTVV.

This clone was seen only once. The rearrangement links TRBV9 to TRBJ1-1; 10 positions agree with TRBD1. Germline values: CDR1 SGDLS, CDR2 YYNGEE. With V trimmed by 4 bases and J by 1 base, 10 bases remained unmatched. The CDR3 runs to 17 residues. The CDR3 is CASSISRDRGTNTEAFF. In nucleotides, the CDR3 is TGTGCCAGCAGCATTAGTAGGGACAGGGGAACGAACACTGAAGCTTTCTTT.

This clone was observed a few times. The chain carries TRBV6-1 and TRBJ1-1; TRBD1 matches 8 bases. V shed 2 bases, J shed 0 bases, and the junction held 2 bases outside the gene matches. The CDR3 length is 15 residues. From germline, CDR1 is MNHNS and CDR2 SASEGT. CDR3 DNA: TGTGCCAGCAGTGAATCACAGGGGGTGAACACTGAAGCTTTCTTT. It is translated as CASSESQGVNTEAFF.

This rearrangement joins TRBV4-2 to TRBJ1-5; 9 nucleotides agree with TRBD1. J gave up 7 bases and V 0 bases, and 10 bases lay outside the gene matches. This CDR3 has 17 amino acids. CDR1 is LGHNA and CDR2 is YNFKEQ in the germline V gene. CDR3 nucleotide sequence: TGTGCCAGCAGCCAAGACTTCGCCGGGACAGGGAACCAGCCCCAGCATTTT. Translating it yields CASSQDFAGTGNQPQHF.

This clone was recorded once. The V gene is TRBV27, the J gene TRBJ2-5; 7 nucleotides line up with TRBD1. V lost 2 bases, J lost 9 bases, and 9 bases stayed unmatched. The CDR3 consists of 14 residues. Germline V gene data show CDR1 as MNHEY and CDR2 as SMNVEV (reference sequence). CDR3: CASSLKQGQGAQYF. CDR3 DNA sequence: TGTGCCAGCAGTTTAAAACAGGGGCAAGGGGCCCAGTACTTC.

V gene TRBV18 combines with J gene TRBJ1-1; possible D gene TRBD1, 6 bases. The V end lost 5 bases, the J end lost 10 bases, and 23 bases lay between the germline ends. CDR1 and CDR2 from the germline V gene are KGHSH and LQKENI. CDR3 size: 15 residues. CDR3 sequence (DNA): TGTGCCAGCTCATTCGGCGACAGGTCCCTTTACCCAGCTTTCTTT. It codes for CASSFGDRSLYPAFF. The full variable domain, its missing parts supplied by reference TRBV18 and TRBJ1-1, is NAGVMQNPRHLVRRRGQEARLRCSPMKGHSHVYWYRQLPEEGLKFMVYLQKENIIDESGMPKERFSAEFPKEGPSILRIQQVVRGDSAAYFCASSFGDRSLYPAFFGQGTRLTVV.

The genes are TRBV19 and TRBJ1-1; D ambiguous. V gave up 3 bases and J gave up 3 bases, with 11 bases separating them. Germline V gene sequence: CDR1 LNHDA, CDR2 SQIVND (reference sequence). This CDR3 comprises 14 residues. In DNA, the CDR3 is TGTGCCAGTAGTATGCGAGCAAGACACACTGAAGCTTTCTTT. Translating gives CASSMRARHTEAFF.

The chain couples TRBV6-6 to TRBJ1-5, with 8 bases fitting TRBD1. CDR3 size: 16 residues. The junction had 3 bases not matched to a gene; V was cut back by 2 bases and J by 0 bases. Looked up from germline, CDR1 is MNHNY and CDR2 is SVGAGI (reference sequence). CDR3 DNA sequence: TGTGCCAGCAGTTACCAGACAGGGGATAGCAATCAGCCCCAGCATTTT. It yields the protein CASSYQTGDSNQPQHF.

Only a few counts were recorded for this clone. This chain links TRBV19 with TRBJ1-3; 7 nucleotides align to TRBD1. V dropped 3 bases and J dropped 0; count of bases not matched to a gene: 8. Per the germline V gene, CDR1 is LNHDA and CDR2 is SQIVND (reference sequence). There are 17 residues in the CDR3. This chain's CDR3 is CASSIPDRWGSGNTIYF. The CDR3 nucleotides are TGTGCCAGTAGTATCCCGGACAGGTGGGGCTCTGGAAACACCATATATTTT.